The present T cell receptor beta chain was sequenced within a study of technical replicates of blood from a few donors. Method: immunoSEQ multiplex PCR; TCRdb's copy keeps in-frame clones and lacks some. Seen here are some 71,000 clones, approximately 97% observed once, and the top ten hold 0.18%. The specimen sequenced was T cells isolated from PBMCs. The clonotype originates from a human donor in good health.

The DNA of the CDR3 is TGTGCCAGCAAAGGGACAGGGGGAAATCAGCCCCAGCATTTT. This encodes CASKGTGGNQPQHF. V usage is TRBV28 and J usage is TRBJ1-5, with TRBD1 identical over 11 bases. In germline, CDR1 is MDHEN, CDR2 SYDVKM. This CDR3 region has 14 residues. The V and J ends lost 7 bases and 4 bases, in that order; junction bases with no gene match: 3.